This TCR beta chain came from a study of Ad26.COV2.S vaccination and SARS-CoV-2 variants. Study in general: The authors gave Ad26.COV2.S intramuscularly, either once or twice 56 days apart.

Method: immunoSEQ multiplex PCR; TCRdb's copy keeps in-frame clones and lacks some. This table has more than 400,000 clones, around 92% appearing once. Described treatment: 15 to 20 received Ad26.COV2.S at low or high dose, single or two shots; a few received placebo; per-sample allocation not given. All samples were drawn on day 63, counting from the first vaccine or placebo injection. As concerns this clone: Its matching antigen is unknown.

The V end lost 2 bases, the J end lost 1 base, and 8 bases lay between the germline ends. This CDR3 is built from 13 residues. The germline gives CDR1 SQVTM, CDR2 ANQGSEA. Findings and caveats of the study: Individuals receiving vaccine had higher spike-specific TCR breadth than placebo recipients did. People who got the vaccine or the placebo had similar non-spike TCR breadth. The authors reported substantial breadth in spike-specific CD8+ and CD4+ T cell responses after vaccination.

Here the sequenced sample was peripheral blood, taken in a trial of Ad26.COV2.S vaccine versus placebo. This clonotype originated in a person between 18 and 65 years old who received the Ad26.COV2.S COVID-19 vaccine or a placebo. V and J are TRBV29-1 and TRBJ1-1; D is unresolved. DNA of the CDR3: TGCAGCGTTGAAATAGCGGCGAACACTGAAGCTTTCTTT. This sequence encodes CSVEIAANTEAFF.